This T cell receptor (beta chain) came from a study of post-analysis software for immune sequencing data. Whole-study findings and limits: Normalized Chao1 diversity in multiple sclerosis patients fell significantly below that of controls.

Built from TCR beta cDNA, the libraries had unique molecular identifiers in them. TCRdb used MiXCR to reprocess the PCR reads, holding one entry per CDR3 protein. The sample holds hundreds of thousands of distinct CDR3 sequences; 25% to 30% are singletons and the top ten take more than 0.55%. Comment on this clonotype: Antigen unknown.

Input material: blood. The TCR comes from a girl between 10 and 17 years old with multiple sclerosis.

CDR3 in amino acids: CSASLAGGGGEQFF. The CDR3, as DNA: TGCAGTGCTAGCCTAGCGGGAGGGGGCGGTGAGCAGTTCTTC. The rearrangement uses TRBV20-1 and TRBJ2-1, with TRBD2 identical over 12 bases. The CDR3 length is 14 residues. Unmatched junction bases numbered 6, after V lost 3 bases and J lost 9 bases. In germline, CDR1 is DFQATT, CDR2 SNEGSKA (reference sequence).